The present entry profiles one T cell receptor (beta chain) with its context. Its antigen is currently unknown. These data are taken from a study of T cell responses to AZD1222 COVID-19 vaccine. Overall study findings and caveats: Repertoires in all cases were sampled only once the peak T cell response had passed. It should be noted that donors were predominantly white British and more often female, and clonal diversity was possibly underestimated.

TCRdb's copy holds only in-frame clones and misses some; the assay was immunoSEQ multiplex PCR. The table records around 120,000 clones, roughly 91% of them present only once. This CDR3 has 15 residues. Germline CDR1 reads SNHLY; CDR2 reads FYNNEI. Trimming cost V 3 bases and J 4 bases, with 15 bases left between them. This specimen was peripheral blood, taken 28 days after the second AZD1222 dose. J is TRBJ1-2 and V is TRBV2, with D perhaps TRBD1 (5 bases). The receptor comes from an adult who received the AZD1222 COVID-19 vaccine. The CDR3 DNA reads TGTGCCAGCAGTGACTTGCCAGGGATCAGCTATGGCTACACCTTC. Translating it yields CASSDLPGISYGYTF.